At least ten counts were recorded for the clone carrying this T cell receptor (beta chain). Trimming removed 7 bases from V and 2 bases from J; junction bases left unmatched: 6. Germline V CDR1 and CDR2: LGHNT, FRNRAP. This CDR3 is 14 amino acids long. Profiles of TCR beta VDJ and CDR3 were generated from a genomic DNA template. TCRdb ran MiXCR on the reads and lists one entry per CDR3 protein. Altogether hundreds of thousands of distinct CDR3 sequences are present, 60% to 80% being singletons, with the ten largest covering 4%. The data were obtained in a study of CD8+CD57+ T cells in acquired aplastic anemia. The wider study: Isolated CD4+ and CD8+ cells, once sorted, yielded DNA averaging around 3.3 ug. Reads per healthy sample averaged around 10 million (CD4+) and under 12 million (CD8+).

The chain couples TRBV12-5 to TRBJ2-3, with 7 bases identical to TRBD1. The sample was sorted CD4+, CD8+, or CD8+CD57+ T cells (not recorded which) from PBMCs. The TCR sequence derives from a human donor in good health, serving as a control. CDR3 protein: CASARDRTTDTQYF. DNA of the CDR3: TGTGCTAGTGCCCGGGACAGAACCACAGATACGCAGTATTTT.